These 8 T cell receptor beta chains originate from one sample sequenced in a study of T cell responses to AZD1222 COVID-19 vaccine. Sequenced by immunoSEQ multiplex PCR; TCRdb stores in-frame clones only, minus some. The table has roughly 140,000 clones, about 90% seen once. The sequencing here drew on peripheral blood, taken 28 days after the second AZD1222 dose. The receptors come from an adult who received the AZD1222 COVID-19 vaccine.

This clone has just one count. The V and J genes are TRBV19 and TRBJ2-3, with no clear D. Trimming pared 5 bases from V and 2 bases from J, leaving 8 bases between. The CDR3 extends over 13 amino acids. Germline CDR1 reads LNHDA; CDR2 reads SQIVND (reference sequence). The CDR3 region has the DNA TGTGCCAGTAGTGTAAGGCCCACAGATACGCAGTATTTT. Protein sequence: CASSVRPTDTQYF.

This rearrangement joins TRBV12-3 or TRBV12-4 to TRBJ1-3, with unresolved D. The CDR3 extends over 11 amino acids. Trimming took off 4 bases at V and 2 bases at J, with 0 bases between the two ends. The CDR3 loop reads CASSSGNTIYF. CDR3 bases: TGTGCCAGCAGTTCTGGAAACACCATATATTTT.

The CDR3 sequence is CASTSQQGAGGELFF. The CDR3 DNA reads TGTGCCAGCACCTCACAACAGGGGGCTGGCGGGGAGCTGTTTTTT. This rearrangement joins TRBV7-9 to TRBJ2-2; 9 bases agree with TRBD1. Germline V lookup: CDR1 SEHNR, CDR2 FQNEAQ (reference sequence). V was pared by 7 bases and J by 7 bases, with 10 bases of the junction left unmatched. CDR3 length equals 15 residues.

This rearrangement joins TRBV12-5 to TRBJ1-1, with a tentative D call TRBD1 (6 bases). This CDR3 is 16 amino acids long. Trimming pared 1 base from V and 4 bases from J, leaving 16 bases between. Germline loops: CDR1 LGHNT, CDR2 FRNRAP. CDR3 residues: CASGLGGQGRGTEAFF. CDR3 sequence (DNA): TGTGCTAGTGGTTTGGGGGGCCAGGGGCGCGGCACTGAAGCTTTCTTT.

The chain has TRBV27 and TRBJ2-1, with 7 bases fitting TRBD2. The CDR3 contains 15 residues. After removal of 3 bases from V and 3 bases from J, the junction contained 5 bases not matched to a gene. CDR1 MNHEY and CDR2 SMNVEV come from the germline V gene (reference sequence). The CDR3 DNA sequence: TGTGCCAGCAGTTTCTGGCGGGAGATCTACAATGAGCAGTTCTTC. Translated: CASSFWREIYNEQFF.

This chain uses TRBV7-9 with TRBJ2-6, with 9 nucleotides matching TRBD2. This CDR3 spans 18 amino acids. V trimming: 5 bases; J trimming: 0 bases; junction bases outside the gene matches: 8. The germline V gene encodes CDR1 SEHNR and CDR2 FQNEAQ (reference sequence). This CDR3 reads CASSALAGLNSGANVLTF. The CDR3 DNA is TGTGCCAGCAGCGCGCTAGCGGGACTCAACTCTGGGGCCAACGTCCTGACTTTC. Together with reference TRBV7-9 and TRBJ2-6, the CDR3 gives the full variable domain: DTGVSQNPRHKITKRGQNVTFRCDPISEHNRLYWYRQTLGQGPEFLTYFQNEAQLEKSRLLSDRFSAERPKGSFSTLEIQRTEQGDSAMYLCASSALAGLNSGANVLTFGAGSRLTVL.

This chain links TRBV19 with TRBJ1-1, with D possibly being TRBD1 (5 bases). This CDR3 has 13 amino acids. From germline, CDR1 is LNHDA and CDR2 SQIVND (reference sequence). The ends were cut back, 3 bases at V and 6 bases at J, with 11 bases in the middle. The chain's CDR3 is CASSISGWAEAFF. The CDR3 bases are TGTGCCAGTAGTATCTCAGGGTGGGCTGAAGCTTTCTTT.

The gene calls are TRBV5-6 and TRBJ2-1, with D perhaps TRBD2 (5 bases). V was trimmed by 1 base and J by 5 bases, leaving 13 bases between them. CDR1 and CDR2 from the germline V gene are SGHDT and YYEEEE. The CDR3 contains 15 residues. The CDR3 DNA is TGTGCCAGCAGCTTGCGACCGGGCGGGCACAATGAGCAGTTCTTC. Its protein product is CASSLRPGGHNEQFF.